The TCR beta chain under discussion was sequenced for a study of T cell responses to AZD1222 COVID-19 vaccine (dated by TCRdb to the early 2020s). For the study in its entirety: TCR sequencing was performed for 230 to 250 trial participants, of whom 200 to 220 were given two doses of AZD1222 and approximately 26 were given two doses of MenACWY control vaccine. Trial participants were enrolled into age subgroups of 18-55, 56-69 and 70-plus years, which contained approximately 150, 28 and 58 TCR-sequenced participants, respectively. General study outcomes and caveats: Reportedly, almost half of the unique spike-specific TCRs recognized epitopes lying outside the regions that are mutated in the B.1.351 and B.1.1.7 variants. In the small 56-69-year group, the increase in depth fell short of significance, most likely because of low power. Because no samples from the day 14 peak response were available, repertoires could be characterized only after the peak T cell response. Conclusions about previously exposed vaccinees were limited because only six AZD1222 recipients were SARS-CoV-2 seropositive at baseline. Participants were mostly white British and included more females than males, and it was suggested by the authors that clonal diversity may have been underestimated. After two AZD1222 doses, both the breadth and the depth of spike-specific TCRs were significantly higher than at day 0 and than in MenACWY recipients. The whole spike protein was spanned by vaccine-associated CD4 TCRs, and dominant responses were seen in regions 160-218 and 743-854.

The time point tag for this specimen amounts to: about 28 days (+/-7) after the second vaccine dose. AZD1222 recipients with second doses at about 4 weeks or about 12 weeks were pooled, because spike-specific TCR depth and breadth did not differ between schedules. Samples from vaccinated people were obtained from the UK trials COV001 and COV002, which included a single-blind randomized controlled phase 2/3 trial of AZD1222 (ChAdOx1 nCoV-19) in healthy adults. For TCRbeta chain sequencing, PBMC samples were collected from trial participants at day 0 and at day 28 after the second dose. Details on this clone: The antigen this receptor binds is unknown. Within one base of it there is no much larger clone, and no base qualities were kept.

V sheds 4 bases and J sheds 3 bases, leaving 13 bases between their ends. Counted from cysteine to phenylalanine, this CDR3 has 14 amino acids. Left in the record is the CDR3 DNA by itself, 42 bases read in frame from the first base. The CDR1 and CDR2 encoded by the germline V gene are SGHRS and YFSETQ. The CDR3 regions of human TCRbeta chains were subjected to immunosequencing. In the original analysis: Repertoire TCRs were matched against a reference library of SARS-CoV-2-specific TCRs generated with the MIRA antigen-specificity platform. Breadth meant the fraction of unique TCRs that were SARS-CoV-2-associated, whereas depth meant the fraction of total T cells that were SARS-CoV-2-associated. Each spike-specific TCR was assigned to its reactive spike region and to a CD4 or CD8 class using the MIRA data. Log10-transformed breadth and depth values were compared by one-way ANOVA with Sidak's multiple comparisons tests. The clones in this table, taken by TCRdb from immuneACCESS, are in-frame only. Not every clone is retained; where verified, under half of the shortfall comes from an unresolved V gene, and the cause of the rest is unknown. Clone size and V and J calls were adopted from that table, with D and trimming inferred from the DNA. This sample holds approximately 69,000 clones; 70% to 90% were observed only once. The ten largest clonotypes hold 20% to 30% of the sample.

The clonotype comes from an adult who received the AZD1222 COVID-19 vaccine. The rearranged segments are TRBV5-1 and TRBJ1-2; confidence is insufficient to name the D gene. Sequenced here: peripheral blood, sampled 28 days after the second AZD1222 dose. The CDR3 region reads CASSAGRTDYGYTF. The nucleotides are TGCGCCAGCAGCGCCGGAAGGACGGACTATGGCTACACCTTC.